This TCR beta chain was documented in a study of post-analysis software for immune sequencing data (dated by TCRdb to the mid-2010s). With regard to the full study: Relapsing-remitting, secondary progressive and progressive-relapsing multiple sclerosis were recorded as disease courses, and subtype annotation was lacking for some patients. The patient repertoires were compared against around 11 previously published healthy control repertoires obtained from donors aged 6 to 25 years. A subset of samples was prepared in parallel using single-end sample barcoding, then pooled and co-amplified after Illumina adapter ligation. What the work shows at the level of the full study, not this receptor alone: Significantly higher frequencies in patients than in controls were found for a handful of TRBV segments, including TRBV5-6, TRBV5-1 and TRBV20-1. The control group was slightly older than the multiple sclerosis patient group. Direct clustering with F measure showed strong co-clustering of samples prepared in the same batch, prompting a batch-effect correction. Multiple sclerosis patients had significantly lower normalized Chao1 diversity than controls, a result that suggests substantial peripheral T-cell clonal expansion.

From the cysteine up to the phenylalanine, the CDR3 has a length of 14 residues. Just CDR3 DNA is preserved here, 42 bases in frame from base 1. Here V drops 1 base and J drops 4 bases, and the junction holds 3 bases not matched to any gene. The library was built by means of PCR. The sequencing machine was an Illumina HiSeq 2500. To reduce PCR and sequencing biases, unique molecular identifiers were built into the TCR beta cDNA libraries. About 0.5 million cDNA molecules were obtained for every 1 to 10 million input T cells, so each molecule roughly corresponded to one T cell. The patient libraries were prepared and sequenced with the same protocol used for the earlier healthy control dataset. Samples belonging to the same batch were prepared together, multiplexed and sequenced on a shared HiSeq lane. In the paper's pipeline: Raw barcoded reads were processed with MIGEC, discarding single-read molecular identifier groups before consensus assembly and CDR3 extraction. VDJtools was used for post-analysis of the clonotype tables, and diversity was normalized by down-sampling every dataset to the size of the smallest sample. To correct batch-related cross-sample contamination, repertoire overlap clustering matched CDR3 amino acid sequences but not nucleotide sequences. The public reads were quality trimmed at Q25 with fastp and then assembled into clones with MiXCR by TCRdb, keeping productive beta chains. One record per CDR3 amino acid sequence lists the most common genes and DNA. V and J calls and clone size were set by TCRdb, not the authors. In this sample the table shows about 560,000 distinct CDR3 sequences, roughly two fifths of which occur a single time. The top ten constitute 1.5% to 2% of the sample.

On this clonotype: Its antigen is not yet known. Base-call qualities are not available, and no considerably larger clone is one nucleotide away.

To demonstrate the VDJtools post-analysis software, the study profiled TCR beta repertoires from the peripheral blood of 10 to 15 young patients with multiple sclerosis. The multiple sclerosis patients were children and adolescents between roughly 6 and 17 years of age. The sample consisted of blood. The sequence links TRBV12-3 or TRBV12-4 to TRBJ1-2; TRBD1 lines up with 7 middle nucleotides. The TCR sequence derives from a girl aged 10-17 years with multiple sclerosis. The base sequence is TGTGCCAGCAGTTTAGGGGACAGCGCCTATGGCTACACCTTC. Its translation reads: CASSLGDSAYGYTF.